These 31 T cell receptor beta chains came from one sample sequenced in a study of blood T cells in healthy people across ages. Together with a sample-barcoded 5' primer, a J-beta primer mix was included in a second PCR lasting roughly 6 to 12 cycles. TCRdb fed the 5' RACE reads into MiXCR, producing one record per CDR3 protein. The profile shows 1.5 million or so distinct CDR3 sequences, approximately 42% of them singletons. The sequenced material came from blood. The receptors come from a woman between 18 and 30 years old in good health.

On this clonotype itself: The junction shows a germline mismatch at one end, possibly a read error. The genes are TRBV6-5 and TRBJ2-3, with 8 nucleotides matching TRBD1. This CDR3 contains 17 residues. From germline, CDR1 is MNHEY and CDR2 SVGAGI. DNA for the CDR3: TGTGTCAGCAGTTACTCCCCCAGACAGGGGAGAGCAGATACGCAGTATTTT. Translation: CVSSYSPRQGRADTQYF.

This sequence joins TRBV11-2 and TRBJ2-7, with unresolved D. Matching the DNA end better, TRBJ2-4 makes the J call doubtful. The CDR3 is made up of 13 amino acids. Per germline, CDR1 SGHAT and CDR2 FQNNGV. The CDR3 DNA follows: TGTGCCAGCAGCTTACTCGATTGGAACATTCAGTACTTC. It encodes CASSLLDWNIQYF.

The chain recombines TRBV6-2 or TRBV6-3 with TRBJ2-5, with D possibly being TRBD1 or TRBD2 (6 bases each). The CDR3 sequence is 15 residues long. V was pared by 5 bases and J by 5 bases, with 18 bases between. Germline lookup yields CDR1 MNHEY and CDR2 SVGEGT. The CDR3 DNA sequence: TGTGCCAGCAGTCAACGGAGGGGGAGGATGGAGACCCAGTACTTC. This codes for CASSQRRGRMETQYF.

CDR3 in DNA: TGCGCCAGCAGCCCGGGACAGGGGTCGCGTCAGCCCCAGCATTTT. Protein sequence: CASSPGQGSRQPQHF. The rearrangement links TRBV4-1 to TRBJ1-5; TRBD1 matches 10 bases. V was clipped by 4 bases and J by 6 bases; unmatched bases: 6. The CDR3 contains 15 residues. Germline-derived CDR1 and CDR2 are MGHRA and YSYEKL.

The V and J genes are TRBV5-1 and TRBJ2-1, with 7 positions matching TRBD2. The CDR3 is 15 residues long. With V trimmed by 3 bases and J by 0 bases, 3 bases remained unmatched. The germline V gene encodes CDR1 SGHRS and CDR2 YFSETQ. The CDR3 DNA follows: TGCGCCAGCAGCTACGGGACTAACTCCTACAATGAGCAGTTCTTC. This gives the protein CASSYGTNSYNEQFF.

The chain joins TRBV12-3 or TRBV12-4 to TRBJ1-5, with TRBD1 identical over 10 bases. J gave up 5 bases and V 8 bases, and 6 bases lay outside the gene matches. The CDR3 has 14 residues. In nucleotides, the CDR3 is TGTGCCAGCGCGGGACAGGGGAGGTATCAGCCCCAGCATTTT. This sequence encodes CASAGQGRYQPQHF.

The sample holds a few counts of this clonotype. The rearrangement links TRBV3-1 to TRBJ1-2; weak D call: TRBD1 (6 bases). This CDR3 comprises 13 residues. V shed 5 bases and J shed 8 bases, with 15 bases lying between them. Germline lookup yields CDR1 LGHDT and CDR2 YNNKEL (reference sequence). The CDR3 region is CASSKDSSHGYTF. CDR3 bases: TGTGCCAGCAGCAAGGACAGTTCTCACGGCTACACCTTC.

The chain employs TRBV4-1 and TRBJ2-5, with D hard to call. The CDR3 has 11 amino acids. The ends were cut back, 3 bases at V and 11 bases at J, with 10 bases in the middle. In germline, CDR1 is MGHRA, CDR2 YSYEKL. For the CDR3, the DNA is TGCGCCAGCAGCCACCCCCCTGAGCAGTACTTC. It translates to CASSHPPEQYF.

V is TRBV2 and J is TRBJ2-5; possible D gene TRBD2, 6 bases. V lost 6 bases, J lost 11 bases, and 34 bases lay in between. The CDR3 runs to 18 residues. CDR1 is SNHLY and CDR2 is FYNNEI in the germline V gene. CDR3 in DNA: TGTGCCAGCAGCGTGGCGGGACCAGTGGTACGAGCAGGGCTAGAGCAGTACTTC. Its translation: CASSVAGPVVRAGLEQYF.

Many counts were recorded for this clonotype. The CDR3 region is CASSSRQGAPSKNIQYF. The CDR3 nucleotides are TGTGCCAGCAGCTCGAGACAGGGGGCCCCTTCCAAAAACATTCAGTACTTC. This chain joins TRBV7-9 and TRBJ2-4; 10 bases match TRBD1. Trimming took 4 bases from V and 2 from J; bases not matched to a gene: 8. Germline V gives CDR1 SEHNR, CDR2 FQNEAQ (reference sequence). This CDR3 is 17 amino acids long.

V usage is TRBV19 and J usage is TRBJ1-2; D is undetermined. V was shortened by 3 bases and J by 3 bases, with 14 bases between the two germline ends. Germline loops: CDR1 LNHDA, CDR2 SQIVND (reference sequence). This CDR3 has 15 residues. The CDR3 nucleotides read TGTGCCAGTAGTATCGGTATCTCGGCAGACTATGGCTACACCTTC. Its protein product is CASSIGISADYGYTF. The full variable domain, rest sourced from reference TRBV19 and TRBJ1-2, is DGGITQSPKYLFRKEGQNVTLSCEQNLNHDAMYWYRQDPGQGLRLIYYSQIVNDFQKGDIAEGYSVSREKKESFPLTVTSAQKNPTAFYLCASSIGISADYGYTFGSGTRLTVV.

This clonotype was picked up a small number of times. The J gene is TRBJ2-5, the V gene TRBV6-5; the D gene is possibly TRBD1 (6 bases). The ends were cut back, 5 bases at V and 7 bases at J, with 17 bases in the middle. Germline loops: CDR1 MNHEY, CDR2 SVGAGI. CDR3 length equals 14 residues. The CDR3 bases are TGTGCCAGCAGTCGTGAGGGACACCCTGTGACCCAGTACTTC. Protein: CASSREGHPVTQYF.

This clonotype was seen at least ten times. V gene TRBV27 combines with J gene TRBJ2-1; D is undetermined. CDR1 and CDR2 from the germline V gene are MNHEY and SMNVEV (reference sequence). The CDR3 has 13 amino acids. Trimming shortened V by 8 bases and J by 0 bases, and 8 bases separated the two germline ends. The CDR3 region has the DNA TGTGCCAGCTCCATTAGCTCCTACAATGAGCAGTTCTTC. It yields the protein CASSISSYNEQFF.

This chain connects TRBV5-6 to TRBJ2-7, with D perhaps being TRBD1 or TRBD2 (5 bases each). V gave up 4 bases and J gave up 0 bases, with 14 bases separating them. The CDR3 covers 15 residues. Germline V gives CDR1 SGHDT, CDR2 YYEEEE. In DNA form, the CDR3 reads TGTGCCAGCAGCCTGGGGACGGCAGACTCCTACGAGCAGTACTTC. This codes for CASSLGTADSYEQYF.

The chain is built from TRBV7-2 and TRBJ2-1; 7 bases are a match to TRBD2. Germline V gene data show CDR1 as SGHTA and CDR2 as FQGNSA. The V gene end was trimmed by 2 bases and the J gene end by 0 bases; junction bases not matched to a gene: 4. The CDR3 length is 16 residues. The CDR3 region has the DNA TGTGCCAGCAGCTTAAGAGGCGGGAGCTCCTACAATGAGCAGTTCTTC. Residues: CASSLRGGSSYNEQFF. Using reference TRBV7-2 and TRBJ2-1 for the parts outside the CDR3, the full variable domain is GAGVSQSPSNKVTEKGKDVELRCDPISGHTALYWYRQSLGQGLEFLIYFQGNSAPDKSGLPSDRFSAERTGGSVSTLTIQRTQQEDSAVYLCASSLRGGSSYNEQFFGPGTRLTVL.

V and J are TRBV29-1 and TRBJ2-5; D may be TRBD1 (7 bases). From germline, CDR1 is SQVTM and CDR2 ANQGSEA. V was trimmed by 4 bases and J by 5 bases, leaving 23 bases between them. The length of the CDR3 is 16 residues. CDR3 sequence reads: CSVVPLDRVRGETQYF. In nucleotides, the CDR3 is TGCAGCGTTGTCCCCCTTGACAGGGTCCGGGGGGAGACCCAGTACTTC.

This clonotype was seen only a few times. The genes are TRBV7-2 and TRBJ2-1, with a possible D match to TRBD2 (5 bases). The CDR3 length is 15 residues. Germline V gives CDR1 SGHTA, CDR2 FQGNSA. Trimming took off 8 bases at V and 0 bases at J, with 14 bases between the two ends. The CDR3 reads CASAQRPSSYNEQFF. As DNA, the CDR3 is TGTGCCAGCGCTCAGCGGCCGAGCTCCTACAATGAGCAGTTCTTC.

Only a few counts were recorded for this clonotype. The chain links TRBV3-1 to TRBJ2-1; 11 nucleotides agree with TRBD2. CDR3 length equals 16 residues. Germline CDR1 and CDR2: LGHDT and YNNKEL (reference sequence). With V trimmed by 4 bases and J by 3 bases, 5 bases remained unmatched. The CDR3 DNA is TGTGCCAGCAGCCCGGGACTAGCGGTGATCTACAATGAGCAGTTCTTC. Encoded protein: CASSPGLAVIYNEQFF.

The genes are TRBV5-5 and TRBJ2-1, with 8 bases identical to TRBD1. CDR3 length: 13 amino acids. Unmatched junction bases numbered 6, after V lost 4 bases and J lost 9 bases. Per the germline V gene, CDR1 is SGHKS and CDR2 is YYEKEE (reference sequence). CDR3 in DNA: TGTGCCAGCAGCCTTCAGGGGGCAAGTGAGCAGTTCTTC. Its protein product is CASSLQGASEQFF.

The rearrangement joins TRBV11-2 to TRBJ2-7; 8 nucleotides agree with TRBD2. This CDR3 is built from 17 residues. With 7 bases clipped from V and 0 bases from J, the junction kept 14 bases outside the gene matches. CDR1 SGHAT and CDR2 FQNNGV come from the germline V gene. This chain's CDR3 is CASTRYRGGTSSYEQYF. In DNA, the CDR3 is TGTGCCAGCACCCGTTACCGCGGGGGGACTAGCTCCTACGAGCAGTACTTC.

This rearrangement joins TRBV7-2 to TRBJ2-5; 13 bases agree with TRBD2. The CDR3 loop spans 14 amino acids. J was trimmed by 3 bases and V by 6 bases; bases with no gene match: 1. The V gene's germline CDR1 is SGHTA and CDR2 FQGNSA. The CDR3 nucleotides are TGTGCCAGCAGTGGGACTAGCGGGAAAGAGACCCAGTACTTC. Residues: CASSGTSGKETQYF.

The rearrangement joins TRBV7-3 to TRBJ2-2, with 11 bases lining up with TRBD1. V shed 3 bases, J shed 8 bases, and the junction held 8 bases outside the gene matches. Germline V gene data show CDR1 as SGHTA and CDR2 as FQGTGA. There are 16 residues in the CDR3. CDR3 coding DNA: TGTGCCAGCAGCTTTCCGGGACAGGGGGAACAGGGGGAGCTGTTTTTT. Encoded protein: CASSFPGQGEQGELFF.

The genes are TRBV19 and TRBJ1-2; D unclear. CDR1 is LNHDA, CDR2 SQIVND, per germline (reference sequence). V was clipped by 2 bases and J by 4 bases, with 5 bases between them. This CDR3 has 12 residues. The CDR3 DNA sequence: TGTGCCAGTAGTATAACGAGCTATGGCTACACCTTC. Its translation is CASSITSYGYTF. The full variable domain, with the rest looked up from reference TRBV19 and TRBJ1-2, is DGGITQSPKYLFRKEGQNVTLSCEQNLNHDAMYWYRQDPGQGLRLIYYSQIVNDFQKGDIAEGYSVSREKKESFPLTVTSAQKNPTAFYLCASSITSYGYTFGSGTRLTVV.

The genes are TRBV6-2 or TRBV6-3 and TRBJ1-6; D is possibly TRBD1 (6 bases). V lost 2 bases, J lost 1 base, and 18 bases lay in between. Germline V CDR1 and CDR2: MNHEY, SVGEGT. There are 19 residues in the CDR3. In DNA, the CDR3 is TGTGCCAGCAGTTACCCTCCACCAGGACAGAAATCCTATAATTCACCCCTCCACTTT. Protein product: CASSYPPPGQKSYNSPLHF.

The chain is built from TRBV4-1 and TRBJ2-3; either TRBD1 or TRBD2 may fit D (5 bases each). Between the trimmed V and J ends, which lost 8 bases and 1 base, there was a span of 16 bases. The CDR3 totals 15 residues. CDR1 MGHRA and CDR2 YSYEKL come from the germline V gene. The CDR3 loop is CASGPLVGGTDTQYF. The DNA of the CDR3 is TGCGCCAGCGGCCCTCTAGTGGGGGGCACAGATACGCAGTATTTT.

This clonotype appeared a few times. V usage is TRBV20-1 and J usage is TRBJ2-1; TRBD2 matches at 7 bases. Per germline, CDR1 DFQATT and CDR2 SNEGSKA (reference sequence). J was trimmed by 3 bases and V by 6 bases; bases with no gene match: 11. The CDR3 is made up of 15 amino acids. The CDR3 bases are TGCAGTGCCTCCTTTGACGAGCGGGACTACAATGAGCAGTTCTTC. Translating it yields CSASFDERDYNEQFF.

The V and J genes are TRBV7-9 and TRBJ1-1; D not certain. V gave up 0 bases and J gave up 0 bases, with 11 bases separating them. Germline-derived CDR1 and CDR2 are SEHNR and FQNEAQ (reference sequence). CDR3 length: 16 residues. CDR3 DNA sequence: TGTGCCAGCAGCTTAGCCGGGTCGGGCATGAACACTGAAGCTTTCTTT. Its translation is CASSLAGSGMNTEAFF.

This clonotype was observed a single time. This sequence may be a read error, since a much larger clone differs from it by one base. The chain combines TRBV5-1 with TRBJ2-1; 7 nucleotides align to TRBD2. The germline gives CDR1 SGHRS, CDR2 YFSETQ. CDR3 length: 15 amino acids. The CDR3 loop reads CVSSSLGGGNNEQFF. The CDR3 DNA is TGCGTCAGCAGTTCCCTGGGGGGAGGGAACAATGAGCAGTTCTTC.

This clonotype was observed a handful of times. This chain joins TRBV20-1 and TRBJ2-3, with D possibly being TRBD2 (6 bases). Trimming stripped 3 bases from V and 4 bases from J, with 20 bases between. This CDR3 is 16 amino acids long. Germline lookup yields CDR1 DFQATT and CDR2 SNEGSKA (reference sequence). CDR3 in DNA: TGCAGTGCTAGCACGTCGGAGCCCGGAGGGGCAGATACGCAGTATTTT. This gives the protein CSASTSEPGGADTQYF.

V usage is TRBV25-1 and J usage is TRBJ2-1; 9 positions agree with TRBD2. The CDR3 loop spans 14 amino acids. V lost 11 bases to trimming and J lost 7 bases; unmatched junction nucleotides: 12. Germline V CDR1 and CDR2: MGHDK, SYGVNS. Here the CDR3 DNA reads TGTGCCTGCAATTCGGGTCTAGCGGGGAATGAGCAGTTCTTC. As protein: CACNSGLAGNEQFF.

The chain has TRBV20-1 and TRBJ2-1; TRBD2 agrees at 15 bases. CDR1 and CDR2 from the germline V gene are DFQATT and SNEGSKA (reference sequence). V was pared by 5 bases and J by 7 bases, with 6 bases of the junction left unmatched. The CDR3 is made up of 15 amino acids. This chain's CDR3 is CSAAGTSGRSNEQFF. The CDR3 nucleotides are TGCAGTGCTGCCGGGACTAGCGGGAGGTCGAATGAGCAGTTCTTC.